This T cell receptor (beta chain) came from a study of blood T cells in healthy people across ages. Germline V gene data show CDR1 as MGHRA and CDR2 as YSYEKL. Trimming took 0 bases from V and 9 from J; bases not matched to a gene: 7. The CDR3 runs to 17 residues. Through a sample-barcoded 5' primer and a J-beta primer mix, a second PCR was run for 7 to 11 cycles. Each cDNA molecule carried a tag from a template-switch adaptor that contained 12 random nucleotides. MiXCR, applied by TCRdb to the 5' RACE reads, yields one record per CDR3 protein. Altogether around 900,000 distinct CDR3 sequences are present, approximately 50% being singletons, with the ten largest covering roughly a fifth. The sample, about 10 milliliters of peripheral blood, was drawn from each donor.

This TCR was sampled from a woman in her fifties or sixties in good health. The rearrangement links TRBV4-1 to TRBJ2-1; 14 nucleotides agree with TRBD2. The sample taken for sequencing was blood. The CDR3 sequence: CASSQERGLAGDAEQFF. CDR3 DNA: TGCGCCAGCAGCCAAGAAAGGGGACTAGCGGGAGATGCTGAGCAGTTCTTC.